A selection of T cell receptor beta chains follows, all from one sample in a study of healthy donors' naive CD4 and CD8 T cells. Each CDR3 protein is one row after TCRdb ran MiXCR on the reads. The sample lists about 180,000 distinct CDR3 sequences, around 80% occurring once. Sequencing was done on a sample of naive CD4+ and CD8+ T cells sorted from blood, pooled from several donors. These receptors originate from a pool of human donors in good health; the sample pools cells from several healthy donors. CDR3s include the opening cysteine and the closing phenylalanine or tryptophan. Each record gives: clone size, D gene, J gene, CDR3 length, V gene, CDR3 DNA, CDR3 protein. A D gene is named only where the DNA matches it firmly. Where a row states a size, it is once, few, many or the class of an expanded clone; other rows omit it.

clone_size: .; d_call: .; j_call: TRBJ2-1; cdr3_length: 16; v_call: TRBV19; cdr3_nt: TGTGCCAGTAGGCCCACAGGGGCGGGGTCCTACAATGAGCAGTTCTTC; cdr3_aa: CASRPTGAGSYNEQFF
clone_size: .; d_call: .; j_call: TRBJ1-6; cdr3_length: 11; v_call: TRBV19; cdr3_nt: TGTGCCCAAGTGAGCGGGACACCCCTCCACTTT; cdr3_aa: CAQVSGTPLHF
clone_size: .; d_call: TRBD2; j_call: TRBJ2-1; cdr3_length: 15; v_call: TRBV29-1; cdr3_nt: TGCAGCGTTGAACCCTCTAGCGGGAGTTTTGATGAGCAGTTCTTC; cdr3_aa: CSVEPSSGSFDEQFF
clone_size: .; d_call: TRBD1; j_call: TRBJ2-5; cdr3_length: 18; v_call: TRBV6-5; cdr3_nt: TGTGCCAGCAGTTCGCTCTCCGGGACAGGGGAGAGTTCGGAGACCCAGTACTTC; cdr3_aa: CASSSLSGTGESSETQYF
clone_size: .; d_call: TRBD2; j_call: TRBJ2-3; cdr3_length: 16; v_call: TRBV24-1; cdr3_nt: TGTGCCACCAGTGATTTAACTAGCGGGAGTACAGATACGCAGTATTTT; cdr3_aa: CATSDLTSGSTDTQYF
clone_size: .; d_call: TRBD1; j_call: TRBJ1-1; cdr3_length: 13; v_call: TRBV6-6; cdr3_nt: TGTGCCAGCAGGGGACAGGGTTACACTGAAGCTTTCTTT; cdr3_aa: CASRGQGYTEAFF
clone_size: .; d_call: .; j_call: TRBJ1-1; cdr3_length: 13; v_call: TRBV29-1; cdr3_nt: TGCAGCGTTGAAGTGGACGGTAACACTGAAGCTTTCTTT; cdr3_aa: CSVEVDGNTEAFF
clone_size: .; d_call: .; j_call: TRBJ2-7; cdr3_length: 13; v_call: TRBV19; cdr3_nt: TGTGCCAGTAGTTACAGTATAACCTACGAGCAGTACTTC; cdr3_aa: CASSYSITYEQYF
clone_size: few; d_call: .; j_call: TRBJ1-5; cdr3_length: 13; v_call: TRBV6-6; cdr3_nt: TGTGCCAGCAGTTACTCCTTCCATCAGCCCCAGCATTTT; cdr3_aa: CASSYSFHQPQHF
clone_size: .; d_call: .; j_call: TRBJ1-1; cdr3_length: 11; v_call: TRBV29-1; cdr3_nt: TGCAGCGCGGCGCCTGAGCCCGAAGCTTTCTTT; cdr3_aa: CSAAPEPEAFF
clone_size: few; d_call: .; j_call: TRBJ2-7; cdr3_length: 14; v_call: TRBV20-1; cdr3_nt: TGCAGTGCTAGAGGCGGACAGTACTCCTACGAGCAGTACTTC; cdr3_aa: CSARGGQYSYEQYF
clone_size: .; d_call: .; j_call: TRBJ2-5; cdr3_length: 11; v_call: TRBV10-3; cdr3_nt: TGTGCCATCAGTGAGTCGGAGACCCAGTACTTC; cdr3_aa: CAISESETQYF
clone_size: .; d_call: .; j_call: TRBJ1-5; cdr3_length: 14; v_call: TRBV6-6; cdr3_nt: TGTGCCAGCAGGCGGGGTGGGGACAATCAGCCCCAGCATTTT; cdr3_aa: CASRRGGDNQPQHF
clone_size: .; d_call: .; j_call: TRBJ1-1; cdr3_length: 14; v_call: TRBV19; cdr3_nt: TGTGCCAGTAGCCCAGAGTCGGGAACAAGGAGGGCTTTCTTT; cdr3_aa: CASSPESGTRRAFF
clone_size: once; d_call: .; j_call: TRBJ2-7; cdr3_length: 12; v_call: TRBV6-1; cdr3_nt: TGTGCCAGCAGTCGAGCCTCCTACGAGCAGTACTTC; cdr3_aa: CASSRASYEQYF
clone_size: .; d_call: TRBD1; j_call: TRBJ2-3; cdr3_length: 15; v_call: TRBV29-1; cdr3_nt: TGCAGCGTTCCCCCGCGGGACAGGGCCACAGATACGCAGTATTTT; cdr3_aa: CSVPPRDRATDTQYF
clone_size: .; d_call: TRBD1; j_call: TRBJ1-5; cdr3_length: 16; v_call: TRBV5-1; cdr3_nt: TGCGCCAGCAGCGAGGGGACAGGAGGGAGCAATCAGCCCCAGCATTTT; cdr3_aa: CASSEGTGGSNQPQHF
clone_size: .; d_call: .; j_call: TRBJ1-1; cdr3_length: 14; v_call: TRBV7-9; cdr3_nt: TGTGCCAGCAGCTTAATTGGGGCTACCACTGAAGCTTTCTTT; cdr3_aa: CASSLIGATTEAFF
clone_size: .; d_call: .; j_call: TRBJ1-3; cdr3_length: 16; v_call: TRBV19; cdr3_nt: TGTGCCAGTAGTATAGGACAGACCAACGCGGGAAACACCATATATTTT; cdr3_aa: CASSIGQTNAGNTIYF
clone_size: .; d_call: TRBD2; j_call: TRBJ2-1; cdr3_length: 15; v_call: TRBV30; cdr3_nt: TGTGCCTGGTTAGCGGGAGCAAGCTCCTACAATGAGCAGTTCTTC; cdr3_aa: CAWLAGASSYNEQFF
clone_size: .; d_call: .; j_call: TRBJ2-7; cdr3_length: 15; v_call: TRBV21-1; cdr3_nt: TGTGCCAGCAGCATGACCGGGACAGGGAACTACGAGCAGTACTTC; cdr3_aa: CASSMTGTGNYEQYF
clone_size: .; d_call: TRBD2; j_call: TRBJ2-1; cdr3_length: 14; v_call: TRBV29-1; cdr3_nt: TGCAGCGTTTGGTTAGGACTAGCGGCCGATGAGCAGTTCTTC; cdr3_aa: CSVWLGLAADEQFF
clone_size: few; d_call: TRBD2; j_call: TRBJ2-4; cdr3_length: 13; v_call: TRBV6-2/TRBV6-3; cdr3_nt: TGTGCCAGCATACGGGAGGGCCGTGGCATTCAGTACTTC; cdr3_aa: CASIREGRGIQYF
clone_size: .; d_call: TRBD2; j_call: TRBJ2-7; cdr3_length: 15; v_call: TRBV4-3; cdr3_nt: TGTGCCAGCAGCCAGGGGACTAGCGGGACCTACGAGCAGTACTTC; cdr3_aa: CASSQGTSGTYEQYF
clone_size: .; d_call: TRBD2; j_call: TRBJ2-1; cdr3_length: 14; v_call: TRBV29-1; cdr3_nt: TGCAGCGGCAGTAGCGGGATGGATGGGAGTGAGCAGTTCTTC; cdr3_aa: CSGSSGMDGSEQFF
clone_size: .; d_call: TRBD2; j_call: TRBJ2-7; cdr3_length: 14; v_call: TRBV29-1; cdr3_nt: TGCAGCGCCTACGGACTAGCGCGATACGACGAGCAGTACTTC; cdr3_aa: CSAYGLARYDEQYF
clone_size: few; d_call: .; j_call: TRBJ2-5; cdr3_length: 10; v_call: TRBV29-1; cdr3_nt: TGCAGCGTTGTTGAGGGGACCCAGTACTTC; cdr3_aa: CSVVEGTQYF
clone_size: .; d_call: .; j_call: TRBJ2-1; cdr3_length: 15; v_call: TRBV6-5; cdr3_nt: TGTGCCAGCAGTTCCGGGATTCGCAAGTTCAATGAGCAGTTCTTC; cdr3_aa: CASSSGIRKFNEQFF
clone_size: .; d_call: .; j_call: TRBJ1-1; cdr3_length: 13; v_call: TRBV27; cdr3_nt: TGTGCCAGCAGTTTAAGCGGGGACACTGAAGCTTTCTTT; cdr3_aa: CASSLSGDTEAFF
clone_size: once; d_call: .; j_call: TRBJ1-1; cdr3_length: 14; v_call: TRBV7-8; cdr3_nt: TGTGCCAGCAGCTTAGCTATGATGAACACTGAAGCTTTCTTT; cdr3_aa: CASSLAMMNTEAFF
clone_size: .; d_call: TRBD1; j_call: TRBJ1-5; cdr3_length: 16; v_call: TRBV2; cdr3_nt: TGTGCCAGCAGAGAGACCGGGACAGGGGACGATCAGCCCCAGCATTTT; cdr3_aa: CASRETGTGDDQPQHF
clone_size: .; d_call: TRBD2; j_call: TRBJ2-7; cdr3_length: 12; v_call: TRBV20-1; cdr3_nt: TGCAGTGCCGCGCGGGGGGACTACGAGCAGTACTTC; cdr3_aa: CSAARGDYEQYF
clone_size: .; d_call: .; j_call: TRBJ2-3; cdr3_length: 18; v_call: TRBV6-6; cdr3_nt: TGTGCCAGCAGTTCTTCAAGGGTGGTAGCGGAAAACACAGATACGCAGTATTTT; cdr3_aa: CASSSSRVVAENTDTQYF
clone_size: .; d_call: .; j_call: TRBJ1-2; cdr3_length: 12; v_call: TRBV15; cdr3_nt: TGTGCCACCAGCAGAGATCAATACGGCTACACCTTC; cdr3_aa: CATSRDQYGYTF
clone_size: few; d_call: .; j_call: TRBJ2-1; cdr3_length: 12; v_call: TRBV29-1; cdr3_nt: TGCAGCGTTGTGTTAGGATACAATGAGCAGTTCTTC; cdr3_aa: CSVVLGYNEQFF
clone_size: .; d_call: TRBD1; j_call: TRBJ2-7; cdr3_length: 14; v_call: TRBV29-1; cdr3_nt: TGCAGCGTTACCGGGACAGGGGGCCTTAACGAGCAGTACTTC; cdr3_aa: CSVTGTGGLNEQYF
clone_size: .; d_call: .; j_call: TRBJ2-3; cdr3_length: 11; v_call: TRBV27; cdr3_nt: TGTGCCAGCAGTAACACAGATACGCAGTATTTT; cdr3_aa: CASSNTDTQYF
clone_size: .; d_call: TRBD1; j_call: TRBJ1-1; cdr3_length: 17; v_call: TRBV27; cdr3_nt: TGTGCCAGCAGTTTATGGTATCCCGACAGGGATGAGACTGAAGCTTTCTTT; cdr3_aa: CASSLWYPDRDETEAFF
clone_size: .; d_call: .; j_call: TRBJ2-1; cdr3_length: 12; v_call: TRBV19; cdr3_nt: TGTGCCAGTAGTATGACTCGCAATGAGCAGTTCTTC; cdr3_aa: CASSMTRNEQFF
clone_size: .; d_call: TRBD1; j_call: TRBJ2-7; cdr3_length: 16; v_call: TRBV15; cdr3_nt: TGTGCCACCTCCTCAGAGGGGGCAGGGAGCCATTACGAGCAGTACTTC; cdr3_aa: CATSSEGAGSHYEQYF
clone_size: .; d_call: TRBD1; j_call: TRBJ1-2; cdr3_length: 14; v_call: TRBV6-5; cdr3_nt: TGTGCCAGCAGTCGGACAGGAGCAGGCTATGGCTACACCTTC; cdr3_aa: CASSRTGAGYGYTF
clone_size: few; d_call: .; j_call: TRBJ2-1; cdr3_length: 14; v_call: TRBV29-1; cdr3_nt: TGCAGCGTTGGGGAGCCCTTATATTACAATGAGCAGTTCTTC; cdr3_aa: CSVGEPLYYNEQFF
clone_size: .; d_call: TRBD2; j_call: TRBJ2-5; cdr3_length: 15; v_call: TRBV6-6; cdr3_nt: TGTGCCAGCAGTTACTCCGAGGGAGGGTCAGAGACCCAGTACTTC; cdr3_aa: CASSYSEGGSETQYF
clone_size: .; d_call: TRBD2; j_call: TRBJ2-5; cdr3_length: 17; v_call: TRBV6-2/TRBV6-3; cdr3_nt: TGTGCCAGCAGTTCCCCCATCAAGCGGGGGTACCAAGAGACCCAGTACTTC; cdr3_aa: CASSSPIKRGYQETQYF
clone_size: once; d_call: .; j_call: TRBJ1-2; cdr3_length: 11; v_call: TRBV6-5; cdr3_nt: TGTGCCAGCAGTTACCCGGGCCCCCTCGCCTTC; cdr3_aa: CASSYPGPLAF